The 4 T cell receptor beta chains given below trace back to one sample, sequenced in a study of CD8 T cells in Susac syndrome. With random hexamers, about 0.45 to 1 ug RNA was reverse transcribed. TCRdb reprocessed the immunoSEQ multiplex PCR reads with MiXCR, giving one entry per CDR3 protein. The top ten hold approximately 0.2% of the sample, which has 250,000 to 300,000 distinct CDR3 sequences, approximately 85% seen once. Sequencing used CD8+ T cells from PBMCs. The receptors come from a human donor with multiple sclerosis.

The chain links TRBV29-1 to TRBJ2-5; TRBD2 matches 12 bases. The germline V gene has CDR1 SQVTM and CDR2 ANQGSEA. V gave up 3 bases and J gave up 2 bases; unmatched junction bases: 1. The CDR3 length is 14 residues. In nucleotides, the CDR3 is TGCAGCGTTGAGCTAGCGGGAGGGCAAGAGACCCAGTACTTC. It specifies CSVELAGGQETQYF.

The chain carries TRBV7-9 and TRBJ1-5; D not certain. Between the trimmed V and J ends, which lost 10 bases and 2 bases, there was a span of 9 bases. The CDR3 consists of 12 residues. Per germline, CDR1 SEHNR and CDR2 FQNEAQ (reference sequence). CDR3 in DNA: TGTGCCACCCAGCTTGGCAATCAGCCCCAGCATTTT. This gives the protein CATQLGNQPQHF.

This clonotype was observed a handful of times. The chain carries TRBV7-9 and TRBJ2-1; D is unresolved. There are 14 residues in the CDR3. Trimming removed 2 bases at V and 10 bases at J, with 15 bases between. Germline-derived CDR1 and CDR2 are SEHNR and FQNEAQ (reference sequence). The CDR3 region has the DNA TGTGCCAGCAGCTTATATTGGGCCCCTCGGGAGCAGTTCTTC. Its protein is CASSLYWAPREQFF.

The gene calls are TRBV27 and TRBJ2-3, with 8 bases fitting TRBD1. The J segment lost 0 bases and the V segment lost 5 bases, leaving 7 bases of the junction unmatched. The CDR3 has 16 amino acids. Germline CDR1 is MNHEY and CDR2 is SMNVEV (reference sequence). The CDR3 region is CASSPWTGSSTDTQYF. CDR3 bases: TGTGCCAGCAGTCCTTGGACAGGGTCGAGCACAGATACGCAGTATTTT.